A single sample is the source of the 11 T cell receptor beta chains below, sequenced in a study of T cells in Graves' hyperthyroidism and ophthalmopathy. TCR beta CDR3 sequences were amplified from RNA transcripts. HTBI primers drove first-round RT-PCR of the TCR CDR3. In TCRdb, the multiplex PCR reads were re-called with MiXCR into one record per CDR3 protein. The data show about 400,000 distinct CDR3 sequences, approximately 14% seen once. Sequencing was done on a sample of blood. These receptor sequences come from a woman aged 18-29 years with Graves' hyperthyroidism that later progressed to Graves' ophthalmopathy.

This clonotype was seen repeatedly, ten times or more. J is TRBJ2-7 and V is TRBV20-1; 8 positions match TRBD2. V was pared by 5 bases and J by 4 bases, with 7 bases of the junction left unmatched. Germline CDR1 DFQATT, CDR2 SNEGSKA (reference sequence). The CDR3 has 13 amino acids. Here the CDR3 reads CSASGTRSYEQYF. CDR3 DNA: TGCAGTGCTTCCGGGACTAGGAGTTACGAGCAGTACTTC.

This clonotype showed up many times. The chain carries TRBV28 and TRBJ2-2, with TRBD1 identical over 7 bases. Losses at the gene ends were 5 bases for V and 0 bases for J; bases not matched to a gene: 12. The CDR3 loop spans 18 amino acids. Germline loops: CDR1 MDHEN, CDR2 SYDVKM. As DNA, the CDR3 is TGTGCCAGCAGTACCAACTCGGCCGGGACAGCGAACACCGGGGAGCTGTTTTTT. Translation gives CASSTNSAGTANTGELFF.

There are many counts of this clonotype. The chain carries TRBV28 and TRBJ2-5; 10 bases map to TRBD2. V gave up 1 base and J gave up 2 bases; unmatched junction bases: 4. The CDR3 runs 16 residues. Germline lookup yields CDR1 MDHEN and CDR2 SYDVKM. The chain's CDR3 is CASSLSPAGGQETQYF. The CDR3 coding sequence is TGTGCCAGCAGTTTATCACCAGCGGGAGGGCAAGAGACCCAGTACTTC.

This clonotype was counted a single time. It may be a read error: a sequence one base away is much more abundant. This chain uses TRBV10-1 with TRBJ2-6; D is possibly TRBD2 (5 bases). Per germline, CDR1 WNHNN and CDR2 SYGVQD (reference sequence). This CDR3 is built from 18 residues. CDR3 sequence (DNA): TGCGCCAGCGGTGAGTCGAGGGCAGGCAGGACTGGGGCCAACGTCCTGACTTTC. Translation: CASGESRAGRTGANVLTF.

In its sample, this clonotype was seen many times. The chain uses TRBV5-1 and TRBJ2-3; 8 bases fit TRBD1. The CDR3 loop spans 17 amino acids. Germline loops: CDR1 SGHRS, CDR2 YFSETQ. V gave up 4 bases and J gave up 0 bases; unmatched junction bases: 10. The CDR3 sequence: CASSVGQQGVSTDTQYF. The DNA of the CDR3 is TGCGCCAGCAGCGTGGGCCAACAGGGGGTGAGCACAGATACGCAGTATTTT.

This clonotype showed up just a few times. A much larger clone sits a single nucleotide away, making a read error possible. The V and J genes are TRBV2 and TRBJ2-2; D gene unclear. Germline V lookup: CDR1 SNHLY, CDR2 FYNNEI. This CDR3 contains 12 residues. V lost 5 bases, J lost 5 bases, and 6 bases lay in between. DNA of the CDR3: TGTGCCAGCAGTACCGTAACCGGGGAGCTGTTTTTT. Translated, it gives CASSTVTGELFF.

This clonotype was picked up many times. The chain employs TRBV3-1 and TRBJ2-7; D may be TRBD1 (6 bases). Trimming took off 0 bases at V and 2 bases at J, with 8 bases between the two ends. The CDR3 consists of 14 residues. Germline CDR1 and CDR2: LGHDT and YNNKEL (reference sequence). CDR3 in DNA: TGTGCCAGCAGCCAAGAGGGGGCCCCCTACGAGCAGTACTTC. Protein sequence: CASSQEGAPYEQYF.

This clonotype was seen ten or more times. The chain links TRBV3-1 to TRBJ2-1; D gene unclear. Trimming cost V 7 bases and J 7 bases, with 17 bases left between them. The germline gives CDR1 LGHDT, CDR2 YNNKEL (reference sequence). The CDR3 covers 14 residues. The CDR3 DNA reads as TGTGCCAGCACAAATGTTGATGAGGTTAATGAGCAGTTCTTC. Translated: CASTNVDEVNEQFF.

This clonotype came up many times. This rearrangement joins TRBV29-1 to TRBJ1-6; possibly TRBD1 for D (5 bases). The CDR3 length is 13 residues. V lost 4 bases and J lost 5, with 9 bases in between. Germline CDR1 is SQVTM and CDR2 is ANQGSEA. The CDR3 sequence: CSVGDSNNSPLHF. CDR3 in DNA: TGCAGCGTTGGCGACAGCAATAATTCACCCCTCCACTTT.

This clonotype showed up many times. The rearrangement uses TRBV7-2 and TRBJ2-3; possible D gene TRBD1, 6 bases. The germline CDR1 and CDR2 sequences are SGHTA and FQGNSA. The V and J ends lost 2 bases and 1 base respectively, with 13 bases between them. This CDR3 is 16 amino acids long. The CDR3 region is CASSLNRVRGTDTQYF. DNA for the CDR3: TGTGCCAGCAGCTTAAACAGGGTGAGGGGCACAGATACGCAGTATTTT.

In its sample, this clonotype was seen many times. The rearrangement uses TRBV6-1 and TRBJ2-1; a possible D gene is TRBD2 (5 bases). The CDR3 consists of 16 residues. The ends were cut back, 2 bases at V and 0 bases at J, with 11 bases in the middle. CDR1 is MNHNS, CDR2 SASEGT, per germline. CDR3 region: CASSERSGSSYNEQFF. The DNA of the CDR3 is TGTGCCAGCAGTGAAAGGTCGGGGAGCTCCTACAATGAGCAGTTCTTC.